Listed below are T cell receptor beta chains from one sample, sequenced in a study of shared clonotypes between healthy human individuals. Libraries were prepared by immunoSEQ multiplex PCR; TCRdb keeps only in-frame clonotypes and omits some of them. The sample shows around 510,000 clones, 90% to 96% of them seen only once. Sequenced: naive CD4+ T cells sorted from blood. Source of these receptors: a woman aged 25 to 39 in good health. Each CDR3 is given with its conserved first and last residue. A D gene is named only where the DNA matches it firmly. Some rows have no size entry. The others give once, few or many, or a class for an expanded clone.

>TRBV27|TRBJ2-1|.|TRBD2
CASSFSWTSLVNNEQFF
TGTGCCAGCAGTTTCTCTTGGACTAGCCTAGTGAACAATGAGCAGTTCTTC
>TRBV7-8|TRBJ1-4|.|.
CASSPRGRRLNEKLFF
TGTGCCAGCAGCCCCCGGGGCCGGAGGCTTAATGAAAAACTGTTTTTT
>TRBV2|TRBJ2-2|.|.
CASRGADGSTGELFF
TGTGCCAGCAGGGGGGCGGACGGTAGCACCGGGGAGCTGTTTTTT
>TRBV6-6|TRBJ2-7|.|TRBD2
CASSRSLAGLSYEQYF
TGTGCCAGCAGCCGCTCCCTAGCGGGTCTTTCCTACGAGCAGTACTTC
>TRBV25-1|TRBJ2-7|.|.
CASSEFPGAPRAEQYF
TGTGCCAGCAGTGAATTCCCAGGGGCCCCCCGAGCCGAGCAGTACTTC
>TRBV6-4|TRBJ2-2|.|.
CASSKGHLNTGELFF
TGTGCCAGCAGCAAGGGACACTTGAACACCGGGGAGCTGTTTTTT
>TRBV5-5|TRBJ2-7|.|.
CASSSPGNQFEQYF
TGTGCCAGCAGCTCCCCCGGGAATCAGTTCGAGCAGTACTTC
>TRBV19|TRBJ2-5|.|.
CASSISKVQETQYF
TGTGCCAGTAGTATTTCAAAGGTCCAAGAGACCCAGTACTTC
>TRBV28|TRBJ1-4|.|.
CASSLSGEKLFF
TGTGCCAGCAGTCTATCAGGGGAAAAACTGTTTTTT
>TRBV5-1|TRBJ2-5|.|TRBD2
CASSYSSGRGEETQYF
TGCGCCAGCAGCTACTCTAGCGGCAGAGGTGAAGAGACCCAGTACTTC
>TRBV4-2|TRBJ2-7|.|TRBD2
CASSQDKAGALFEQYF
TGTGCCAGCAGCCAAGATAAGGCGGGAGCTCTATTTGAGCAGTACTTC
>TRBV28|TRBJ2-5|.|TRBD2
CASRPHSGAKGETQYF
TGTGCCAGCAGACCTCATAGCGGGGCGAAGGGAGAGACCCAGTACTTC
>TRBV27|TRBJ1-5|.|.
CASRLSGARVQPQHF
TGTGCCAGCAGGTTATCGGGGGCGAGGGTACAGCCCCAGCATTTT
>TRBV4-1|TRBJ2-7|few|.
CASSQGLPGSGEQYF
TGCGCCAGCAGCCAAGGCCTCCCGGGATCGGGGGAGCAGTACTTC
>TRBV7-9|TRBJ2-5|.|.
CASGTFGVETQYF
TGTGCCAGCGGGACTTTTGGGGTTGAGACCCAGTACTTC
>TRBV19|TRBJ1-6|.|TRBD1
CASKETGDGWNSPLHF
TGTGCCAGTAAAGAAACAGGGGATGGATGGAATTCACCCCTCCACTTT
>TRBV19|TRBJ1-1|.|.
CASSKGHPMNTEAFF
TGTGCCAGTAGTAAGGGACACCCGATGAACACTGAAGCTTTCTTT
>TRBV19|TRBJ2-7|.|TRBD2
CASSTTTSGRPEQYF
TGTGCCAGTAGTACGACGACTAGCGGGAGACCCGAGCAGTACTTC
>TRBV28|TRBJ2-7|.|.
CASSPPWGEQYF
TGTGCCAGCAGTCCCCCCTGGGGCGAGCAGTACTTC
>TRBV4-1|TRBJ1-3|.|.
CASSRTGVQSSGNTIYF
TGCGCCAGCAGCCGAACGGGAGTACAGAGCTCTGGAAACACCATATATTTT
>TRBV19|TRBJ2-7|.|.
CASSPQDGGGTYEQYF
TGTGCCAGTAGTCCGCAGGATGGCGGAGGGACCTACGAGCAGTACTTC
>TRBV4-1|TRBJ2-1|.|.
CASSFTPGLGNNEQFF
TGCGCCAGCAGCTTTACTCCGGGACTGGGAAACAATGAGCAGTTCTTC
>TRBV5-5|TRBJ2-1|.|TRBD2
CASSLSTSVNNEQFF
TGTGCCAGCAGCTTGTCTACTAGCGTTAACAATGAGCAGTTCTTC
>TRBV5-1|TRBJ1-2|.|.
CASSSADTFYGYTF
TGCGCCAGCAGCTCCGCTGACACATTCTATGGCTACACCTTC
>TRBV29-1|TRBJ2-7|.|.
CSVEDPRTGGGYEQYF
TGCAGCGTTGAAGATCCGCGTACAGGGGGGGGCTACGAGCAGTACTTC
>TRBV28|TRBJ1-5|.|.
CASSLLGNQPQHF
TGTGCCAGCAGTTTGTTGGGTAATCAGCCCCAGCATTTT
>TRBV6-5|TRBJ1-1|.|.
CASRPGHSVEAFF
TGTGCCAGCAGACCGGGACACTCGGTTGAAGCTTTCTTT
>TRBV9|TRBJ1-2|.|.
CASSVGTNYGYTF
TGTGCCAGCAGCGTCGGCACTAACTATGGCTACACCTTC
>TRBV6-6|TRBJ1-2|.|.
CASHRAENYGYTF
TGTGCCAGCCATAGGGCGGAGAACTATGGCTACACCTTC
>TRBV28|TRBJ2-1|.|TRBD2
CASSFSTGTSQQFF
TGTGCCAGCAGTTTTTCGACCGGGACTAGCCAGCAGTTCTTC
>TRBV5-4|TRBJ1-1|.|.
CASSLEQQNTEAFF
TGTGCCAGCAGCTTGGAACAGCAGAACACTGAAGCTTTCTTT
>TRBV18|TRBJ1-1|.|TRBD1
CASSRTGSNTEAFF
TGTGCCAGCTCCCGGACAGGGTCGAACACTGAAGCTTTCTTT
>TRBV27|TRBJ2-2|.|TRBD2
CASSFSGILAGELFF
TGTGCCAGCAGTTTTAGCGGGATTCTAGCCGGGGAGCTGTTTTTT
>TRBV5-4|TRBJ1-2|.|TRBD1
CASRDRANYGYTF
TGTGCCAGCCGGGACAGAGCTAACTATGGCTACACCTTC
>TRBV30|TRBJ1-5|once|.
CAWSGVHDHYSNQPQHF
TGTGCCTGGAGTGGTGTCCACGACCACTATAGCAATCAGCCCCAGCATTTT
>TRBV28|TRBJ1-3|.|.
CASGRDPGNTIYF
TGTGCCAGCGGCAGAGATCCTGGAAACACCATATATTTT
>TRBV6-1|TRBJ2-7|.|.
CASSERSPPDF
TGTGCCAGCAGTGAGAGGAGCCCCCCGGACTTC
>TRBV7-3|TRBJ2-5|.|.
CASSLTAWQETQYF
TGTGCCAGCAGCTTAACGGCGTGGCAGGAGACCCAGTACTTC
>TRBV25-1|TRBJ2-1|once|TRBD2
CASSEWGASGSLGNEQFF
TGTGCCAGCAGTGAATGGGGGGCTAGCGGGAGTCTAGGCAATGAGCAGTTCTTC
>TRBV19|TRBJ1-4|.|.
CASRMGPERTNEKLFF
TGTGCCAGTAGGATGGGACCAGAACGAACTAATGAAAAACTGTTTTTT
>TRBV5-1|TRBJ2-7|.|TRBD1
CASGTGVSYEQYF
TGCGCCAGTGGGACAGGCGTCTCCTACGAGCAGTACTTC
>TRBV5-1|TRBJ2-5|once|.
CASSDGETQYF
TGCGCCAGCAGCGATGGGGAGACCCAGTACTTC
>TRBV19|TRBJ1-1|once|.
CASRISRARAEAFF
TGTGCCAGTAGGATCTCCAGGGCTCGGGCTGAAGCTTTCTTT
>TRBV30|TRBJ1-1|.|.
CAVWVLNTEAFF
TGTGCCGTCTGGGTATTGAACACTGAAGCTTTCTTT
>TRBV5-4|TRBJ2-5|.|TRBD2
CASSPGLAGGHREQYF
TGTGCCAGCAGCCCCGGACTAGCGGGAGGGCATCGGGAGCAGTACTTC
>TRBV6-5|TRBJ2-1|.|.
CASRKYNEQFF
TGTGCCAGCAGAAAATACAATGAGCAGTTCTTC
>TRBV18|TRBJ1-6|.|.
CASSPRLSGIGNSPLHF
TGTGCCAGCTCACCTCGACTTAGTGGGATTGGCAATTCACCCCTCCACTTT
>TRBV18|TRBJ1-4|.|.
CASSPGRNEKLFF
TGTGCCAGCTCTCCCGGACGTAATGAAAAACTGTTTTTT
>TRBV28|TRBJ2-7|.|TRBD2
CASSSNLGASGTSYEQYF
TGTGCCAGCAGTTCGAACCTTGGGGCTAGCGGGACCTCCTACGAGCAGTACTTC
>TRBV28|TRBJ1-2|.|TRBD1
CASRKGQESYGYTF
TGTGCCAGCAGAAAGGGACAGGAAAGTTATGGCTACACCTTC
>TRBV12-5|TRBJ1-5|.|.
CASGSGTLSNQPQHF
TGTGCTAGTGGTTCGGGGACATTAAGCAATCAGCCCCAGCATTTT
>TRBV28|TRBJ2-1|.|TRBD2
CASSLFPARLAGVVNEQFF
TGTGCCAGCAGTTTATTCCCGGCCCGACTAGCGGGAGTTGTGAATGAGCAGTTCTTC
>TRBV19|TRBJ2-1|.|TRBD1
CASSRQGDYNEQFF
TGTGCCAGTAGTAGACAGGGGGATTACAATGAGCAGTTCTTC
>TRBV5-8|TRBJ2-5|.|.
CASSPRALGETQYF
TGTGCCAGCAGCCCCCGGGCTCTAGGAGAGACCCAGTACTTC
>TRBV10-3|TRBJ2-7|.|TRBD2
CAIRGTSGSYEQYF
TGTGCCATCAGGGGGACTAGCGGCTCCTACGAGCAGTACTTC
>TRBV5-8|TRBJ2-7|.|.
CASSLSGRASGQYF
TGTGCCAGCAGCTTGTCAGGCAGGGCCTCTGGGCAGTACTTC
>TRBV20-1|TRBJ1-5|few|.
CSAGNQPQHF
TGCAGTGCCGGGAATCAGCCCCAGCATTTT
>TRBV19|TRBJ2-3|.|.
CASSQILDTRTDTQYF
TGTGCCAGTAGTCAGATTTTAGACACTCGCACAGATACGCAGTATTTT
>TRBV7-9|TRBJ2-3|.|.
CASTLGGSTDTQYF
TGTGCCAGCACCCTGGGCGGTAGCACAGATACGCAGTATTTT